This T cell receptor (beta chain) was identified during a study of blood T cell repertoires in COVID-19. V dropped 6 bases and J dropped 0; count of bases not matched to a gene: 6. This CDR3 region has 15 residues. Per the germline V gene, CDR1 is MNHNY and CDR2 is SVGAGI (reference sequence). The repertoire was sequenced with immunoSEQ multiplex PCR; TCRdb's copy has only in-frame clones and lacks some. The sample includes tens of thousands of clones, roughly 80% of them seen just once. Sample: peripheral blood. The receptor comes from a man between 70 and 80 years old with COVID-19, enrolled during active disease. The gene calls are TRBV6-6 and TRBJ2-7; 9 nucleotides match TRBD1. The CDR3 nucleotides read TGTGCCAGCAGCTCGACAGGGGGAGACTCCTACGAGCAGTACTTC. Translated, it gives CASSSTGGDSYEQYF.